This TCR beta chain originates from a study of blood T cells in healthy people across ages. Whole-study results and caveats: Older individuals had lower TCR beta diversity per million T cells (the decline was roughly linear).

The V end lost 1 base, the J end lost 8 bases, and 11 bases lay between the germline ends. Per the germline V gene, CDR1 is SEHNR and CDR2 is FQNEAQ (reference sequence). This CDR3 comprises 13 residues. Combining a sample-barcoded 5' primer with a J-beta primer mix, a second PCR ran for 7 to 11 cycles. TCRdb recomputed calls from the 5' RACE reads with MiXCR, one row per CDR3 protein. This sample yields 1.5 million to 2 million distinct CDR3 sequences, of which about 50% are seen a single time; 2.1% belongs to the top ten. A remark on this clonotype: Its specificity is unknown.

This receptor was identified in a woman aged 40 to 55 in good health. The rearrangement uses TRBV7-9 and TRBJ1-2; D gene unclear. The sample consisted of blood. CDR3 protein: CASSLVEVGGYTF. In nucleotides, the CDR3 is TGTGCCAGCAGCTTAGTGGAAGTTGGGGGCTACACCTTC.